The sequence of this T cell receptor (beta chain) was determined in a study of T cell changes during pregnancy in multiple sclerosis. The CDR3 consists of 14 residues. CDR1 and CDR2 (germline): SGHTA, FQGNSA. V lost 5 bases and J lost 6, with 15 bases in between. The method was immunoSEQ multiplex PCR; TCRdb's version includes in-frame clones alone and lacks a portion of them. The data hold about 40,000 clones, with roughly 91% observed a single time. The rearrangement links TRBV7-2 to TRBJ2-3; TRBD2 is a possible D gene (6 bases). The receptor comes from a female donor with multiple sclerosis, enrolled in a pregnancy study. Sequencing was performed on PBMCs (not recorded whether the cells were cultured). The CDR3 protein is CASSVGLSVDTQYF. DNA of the CDR3: TGTGCCAGCAGCGTGGGACTTTCCGTTGATACGCAGTATTTT.